The 22 T cell receptor beta chains reported below all come from one sample, sequenced in a study of beta chain features in type 1 diabetes. As every portion of the isolated RNA was reverse transcribed, the sequencing read expressed TCRB transcripts. The method was immunoSEQ multiplex PCR; TCRdb's version includes in-frame clones alone and lacks a portion of them. The sample records 140,000 or so clones, 10% being singletons. Material: naive CD4+ T cells from blood. The receptors shown here come from a man between 18 and 29 years old in good health.

This clone was picked up a small number of times. The chain recombines TRBV7-2 with TRBJ2-3, with 12 nucleotides matching TRBD2. J gave up 3 bases and V 7 bases, and 11 bases lay outside the gene matches. The CDR3 is 17 amino acids. Germline V lookup: CDR1 SGHTA, CDR2 FQGNSA. This CDR3 is CASTLAPSGGATDTQYF. CDR3 sequence (DNA): TGTGCCAGCACCCTAGCCCCTAGCGGGGGGGCAACAGATACGCAGTATTTT.

This chain connects TRBV7-6 to TRBJ2-2, with D maybe TRBD1 (6 bases). The germline CDR1 and CDR2 sequences are SGHVS and FNYEAQ. V lost 5 bases and J 1 base, leaving 17 bases between the germline ends. The CDR3 contains 17 residues. In DNA form, the CDR3 reads TGTGCCAGCAGCCCGCTTGGGACGGGACAGAACACCGGGGAGCTGTTTTTT. It yields the protein CASSPLGTGQNTGELFF.

This chain joins TRBV29-1 and TRBJ1-2, with TRBD1 matching 12 bases. Germline CDR1 and CDR2: SQVTM and ANQGSEA. With V trimmed by 6 bases and J by 4 bases, 15 bases remained unmatched. This CDR3 spans 17 amino acids. The CDR3 protein is CSVPPGGTGGFPYGYTF. The CDR3, as DNA: TGCAGCGTGCCTCCGGGGGGGACAGGGGGCTTCCCCTATGGCTACACCTTC. Variable domain in full (rest from reference TRBV29-1 and TRBJ1-2): SAVISQKPSRDICQRGTSLTIQCQVDSQVTMMFWYRQQPGQSLTLIATANQGSEATYESGFVIDKFPISRPNLTFSTLTVSNMSPEDSSIYLCSVPPGGTGGFPYGYTFGSGTRLTVV.

This clone was observed many times. The CDR3 bases are TGTGCCAGCTCACTCGGGGGAGACAACGAGCAGTACTTC. Its protein product is CASSLGGDNEQYF. The V gene is TRBV18, the J gene TRBJ2-7, with D possibly being TRBD2 (6 bases). CDR1 and CDR2 (germline): KGHSH, LQKENI. V dropped 4 bases and J dropped 5 bases, with 12 bases sitting between them. The CDR3 sequence is 13 residues long.

This clone came up many times. This chain links TRBV20-1 with TRBJ2-2; no clear D gene. Trimming pared 2 bases from V and 7 bases from J, leaving 5 bases between. The germline gives CDR1 DFQATT, CDR2 SNEGSKA (reference sequence). The CDR3 covers 11 residues. The CDR3: CSARSGGELFF. The DNA of the CDR3 is TGCAGTGCTAGATCGGGCGGGGAGCTGTTTTTT.

This clone was detected a few times. The chain recombines TRBV4-2 with TRBJ2-5, with 9 nucleotides matching TRBD2. The CDR3 covers 15 residues. CDR1 and CDR2 from the germline V gene are LGHNA and YNFKEQ. The V and J ends lost 4 bases and 4 bases, in that order; junction bases with no gene match: 7. The CDR3 region is CASSPQASGVETQYF. CDR3 nucleotide sequence: TGTGCCAGCAGCCCCCAAGCTAGCGGGGTAGAGACCCAGTACTTC.

The chain is built from TRBV18 and TRBJ2-3, with TRBD1 as a possible D gene (6 bases). Trimming shortened V by 1 base and J by 1 base, and 9 bases separated the two germline ends. Germline loops: CDR1 KGHSH, CDR2 LQKENI. This CDR3 has 15 amino acids. CDR3 DNA: TGTGCCAGCTCACCACTAAACAGGGGCACAGATACGCAGTATTTT. Translation: CASSPLNRGTDTQYF.

The genes are TRBV7-2 and TRBJ2-3; a possible D gene is TRBD2 (5 bases). Trimming cost V 0 bases and J 2 bases, with 9 bases left between them. Germline-derived CDR1 and CDR2 are SGHTA and FQGNSA. The CDR3 is 15 amino acids. The CDR3 coding sequence is TGTGCCAGCAGCTTAGCTCGGGGTGACACAGATACGCAGTATTTT. Translating gives CASSLARGDTDTQYF. Supplemented by reference TRBV7-2 and TRBJ2-3, the full variable domain reads GAGVSQSPSNKVTEKGKDVELRCDPISGHTALYWYRQSLGQGLEFLIYFQGNSAPDKSGLPSDRFSAERTGGSVSTLTIQRTQQEDSAVYLCASSLARGDTDTQYFGPGTRLTVL.

A few counts support this clone. The chain is built from TRBV18 and TRBJ1-5; a possible D gene is TRBD1 (5 bases). CDR3 length: 16 amino acids. With 3 bases removed from V and 2 bases from J, the gap between germline ends came to 14 bases. Germline CDR1 is KGHSH and CDR2 is LQKENI. CDR3 sequence reads: CASSPPGESGNQPQHF. The DNA for the CDR3 is TGTGCCAGCTCACCCCCGGGGGAATCGGGCAATCAGCCCCAGCATTTT.

This chain connects TRBV5-1 to TRBJ2-4, with 8 bases that match TRBD1. The germline CDR1 and CDR2 sequences are SGHRS and YFSETQ. The junction had 8 bases not matched to a gene; V was cut back by 4 bases and J by 8 bases. CDR3 length: 14 amino acids. CDR3 in DNA: TGCGCCAGCAGCCTGCAGGACAGGGAGGACATTCAGTACTTC. It codes for CASSLQDREDIQYF.

The V call is TRBV30, the J call TRBJ1-6; 9 nucleotides align to TRBD1. Germline V gene lookup returns CDR1 GTSNPN and CDR2 SVGIG (reference sequence). Trimming removed 1 base from V and 4 bases from J; junction bases left unmatched: 8. CDR3 length: 17 amino acids. CDR3 in amino acids: CAWSGDRGLLYNSPLHF. Written as DNA, the CDR3 is TGTGCCTGGAGTGGTGACAGGGGGTTGCTTTATAATTCACCCCTCCACTTT.

This rearrangement joins TRBV2 to TRBJ1-4, with 10 bases fitting TRBD1. The V segment lost 5 bases and the J segment 8 bases; nucleotides outside the gene matches: 5. Germline CDR1 reads SNHLY; CDR2 reads FYNNEI. This CDR3 has 14 amino acids. DNA of the CDR3: TGTGCCAGCAGTTCCGGGACAGGGGCGGAAAAACTGTTTTTT. It encodes CASSSGTGAEKLFF.

This clone has more than one count but fewer than ten. The rearrangement joins TRBV5-6 to TRBJ2-7; D might be TRBD1 (6 bases). The CDR3 sequence is 14 residues long. The ends were cut back, 0 bases at V and 1 base at J, with 8 bases in the middle. Germline CDR1 reads SGHDT; CDR2 reads YYEEEE. The CDR3 sequence: CASSLEGDSYEQYF. The CDR3 DNA reads TGTGCCAGCAGCTTGGAGGGGGATTCCTACGAGCAGTACTTC. Variable domain in full (rest from reference TRBV5-6 and TRBJ2-7): DAGVTQSPTHLIKTRGQQVTLRCSPKSGHDTVSWYQQALGQGPQFIFQYYEEEERQRGNFPDRFSGHQFPNYSSELNVNALLLGDSALYLCASSLEGDSYEQYFGPGTRLTVT.

This clone appeared a few times. This chain connects TRBV10-1 to TRBJ2-7; D gene ambiguous. The CDR3 runs 12 residues. V was pared by 0 bases and J by 4 bases, with 4 bases between. Germline V gives CDR1 WNHNN, CDR2 SYGVQD (reference sequence). The CDR3 DNA sequence: TGCGCCAGCAGTGAGTCATTATACGAGCAGTACTTC. Its translation is CASSESLYEQYF.

In nucleotides, the CDR3 is TGTGCCAGCACCCCACCCAGGGGAAAATATAATTCACCCCTCCACTTT. Encoded protein: CASTPPRGKYNSPLHF. The chain joins TRBV7-8 to TRBJ1-6; the D gene is possibly TRBD1 (6 bases). Per the germline V gene, CDR1 is SGHVS and CDR2 is FQNEAQ. V was trimmed by 7 bases and J by 4 bases, leaving 17 bases between them. The CDR3 is made up of 16 amino acids.

This clone was observed a few times. The gene calls are TRBV7-2 and TRBJ2-1; TRBD2 matches at 14 bases. The CDR3 spans 15 residues. V shed 5 bases, J shed 12 bases, and the junction held 9 bases outside the gene matches. Germline CDR1 SGHTA, CDR2 FQGNSA. CDR3 amino acids: CASSRGTSGGRGQFF. The CDR3 region has the DNA TGTGCCAGCAGCCGAGGGACTAGCGGGGGTCGTGGGCAGTTCTTC.

This clone appeared a few times. This sequence joins TRBV7-3 and TRBJ2-1, with a possible D match to TRBD1 (5 bases). The CDR3 totals 14 residues. Germline values: CDR1 SGHTA, CDR2 FQGTGA. Between the trimmed V and J ends, which lost 4 bases and 0 bases, there was a span of 7 bases. The DNA of the CDR3 is TGTGCCAGCAGCTCCCAGGGCTCCTACAATGAGCAGTTCTTC. Its translation: CASSSQGSYNEQFF.

This clone was counted between two and nine times. This chain connects TRBV7-2 to TRBJ1-5; 9 positions match TRBD1. CDR1 and CDR2 from the germline V gene are SGHTA and FQGNSA. V lost 5 bases, J lost 6 bases, and 11 bases stayed unmatched. The CDR3 totals 16 residues. DNA for the CDR3: TGTGCCAGCAGCAAAGACAGGGGGATGTTTGGTCAGCCCCAGCATTTT. Protein: CASSKDRGMFGQPQHF.

The V call is TRBV5-1, the J call TRBJ2-3, with D tentatively TRBD2 (5 bases). V was cut by 4 bases and J by 2 bases, with 11 bases left in between. The length of the CDR3 is 14 residues. The germline V gene encodes CDR1 SGHRS and CDR2 YFSETQ. The CDR3 spells CASSPGVDTDTQYF. In DNA, the CDR3 is TGCGCCAGCAGCCCCGGGGTAGACACAGATACGCAGTATTTT.

A few counts support this clone. The chain has TRBV30 and TRBJ1-5; a weak D match, TRBD1 (6 bases). V lost 2 bases, J lost 1 base, and 9 bases lay in between. This CDR3 comprises 14 residues. Germline V gene sequence: CDR1 GTSNPN, CDR2 SVGIG (reference sequence). CDR3 bases: TGTGCCTGGAGTCAAACAGGGAGCAATCAGCCCCAGCATTTT. It yields the protein CAWSQTGSNQPQHF.

The chain is built from TRBV2 and TRBJ2-5, with 9 bases aligning to TRBD2. V gave up 8 bases and J gave up 5 bases; unmatched junction bases: 6. This CDR3 comprises 13 residues. Germline CDR1 is SNHLY and CDR2 is FYNNEI. CDR3 in DNA: TGTGCCAGCCCCCCTAGCGGGGCTGAGACCCAGTACTTC. Translation: CASPPSGAETQYF.

The sample holds a few counts of this clone. J is TRBJ2-5 and V is TRBV10-3; D unclear. The J call may not be correct, given that the DNA end is closer to TRBJ2-7. The CDR3 is 14 residues long. In germline, CDR1 is ENHRY, CDR2 SYGVKD. The CDR3 DNA sequence: TGTGCCATCAGTCTCTGGCCGCTTAGCTACGAGCAGTACTTC. Protein product: CAISLWPLSYEQYF.